These 17 T cell receptor beta chains were sequenced from one sample in a study of T-cell memory formation after mild COVID-19 listed by TCRdb under 2021. The library came from 5' RACE. Sequenced on an Illumina NovaSeq 6000. The raw public reads went through TCRdb reprocessing: fastp at Q25, MiXCR clone calling, in-frame beta chains kept. Each record represents a unique CDR3 protein, reported with the most common genes and DNA among its rows. The sample table lists about 45,000 distinct CDR3 sequences, approximately 6.8% of them with a count of one. Clones ranked in the top ten supply approximately 1.3% of the sample. Sequencing was carried out using PBMCs or a T cell subset sorted from them (not recorded which). Receptor source: a man between 18 and 35 years old who had mild COVID-19 (a few samples of this study predate the infection). The sample titles of this study are shuffled in the database, so cell type and time point are left out; the donor was told from shared clones.

The chain joins TRBV15 to TRBJ2-2, with no clear D. The germline gives CDR1 LNHNV, CDR2 YYDKDF (reference sequence). CDR3 length equals 13 residues. V dropped 5 bases and J dropped 4 bases, with 8 bases sitting between them. In DNA form, the CDR3 reads TGTGCCACCAGCTCCGTCGGCACCGGGGAGCTGTTTTTT. The encoded protein is CATSSVGTGELFF. Full variable domain (remainder filled in from reference TRBV15 and TRBJ2-2): DAMVIQNPRYQVTQFGKPVTLSCSQTLNHNVMYWYQQKSSQAPKLLFHYYDKDFNNEADTPDNFQSRRPNTSFCFLDIRSPGLGDTAMYLCATSSVGTGELFFGEGSRLTVL.

This clonotype was counted at least ten times. The chain combines TRBV6-2 or TRBV6-3 with TRBJ1-3; no reliable D call. Trimming stripped 2 bases from V and 1 base from J, with 6 bases between. CDR1 MNHEY and CDR2 SVGEGT come from the germline V gene. This CDR3 has 14 amino acids. The CDR3 DNA follows: TGTGCCAGCAGTTACACCGGGTCTGGAAACACCATATATTTT. Translating gives CASSYTGSGNTIYF.

The sample holds a few counts of this clonotype. V usage is TRBV11-2 and J usage is TRBJ2-4; 9 positions match TRBD1. Trimming took 4 bases from V and 7 from J; bases not matched to a gene: 2. Germline CDR1 reads SGHAT; CDR2 reads FQNNGV. The CDR3 totals 13 residues. CDR3 loop: CASSSGTGNIQYF. Written as DNA, the CDR3 is TGTGCCAGCAGCTCCGGGACAGGGAACATTCAGTACTTC.

This clonotype was detected ten times or more. The chain has TRBV6-2 or TRBV6-3 and TRBJ2-3, with D unclear. The V end lost 2 bases, the J end lost 4 bases, and 4 bases lay between the germline ends. The CDR3 loop spans 12 amino acids. Per germline, CDR1 MNHEY and CDR2 SVGEGT. The chain's CDR3 is CASSYVADTQYF. DNA of the CDR3: TGTGCCAGCAGTTACGTGGCAGATACGCAGTATTTT.

The chain is built from TRBV4-1 and TRBJ1-1; D not resolved. The CDR3 has 14 amino acids. Trimming shortened V by 0 bases and J by 1 base, and 6 bases separated the two germline ends. Germline CDR1 is MGHRA and CDR2 is YSYEKL. The CDR3 DNA follows: TGCGCCAGCAGCCAAGAAAAGGGGAACACTGAAGCTTTCTTT. It is translated as CASSQEKGNTEAFF.

The chain carries TRBV6-2 or TRBV6-3 and TRBJ2-5; the D gene is possibly TRBD2 (6 bases). With 6 bases removed from V and 2 bases from J, the gap between germline ends came to 16 bases. CDR1 is MNHEY, CDR2 SVGEGT, per germline. This CDR3 spans 15 amino acids. In DNA, the CDR3 is TGTGCCAGCAGAAGATTCGCGGGGAATCAAGAGACCCAGTACTTC. Translated, it gives CASRRFAGNQETQYF.

This clonotype was detected a few times. The rearrangement uses TRBV9 and TRBJ2-7, with TRBD1 as a possible D gene (5 bases). Deletions cut 0 bases from V and 4 bases from J, with 8 bases between. The CDR3 is 13 amino acids. Germline V gives CDR1 SGDLS, CDR2 YYNGEE. This CDR3 reads CASSVGGRYEQYF. In DNA form, the CDR3 reads TGTGCCAGCAGCGTAGGGGGCCGGTACGAGCAGTACTTC.

Only a few counts were recorded for this clonotype. The genes are TRBV7-2 and TRBJ2-5, with TRBD2 matching 13 bases. Germline CDR1 is SGHTA and CDR2 is FQGNSA. The V and J ends lost 5 bases and 5 bases, in that order; junction bases with no gene match: 8. This CDR3 contains 16 residues. The CDR3 sequence: CASSATLAGGRETQYF. CDR3 nucleotide sequence: TGTGCCAGCAGCGCGACACTAGCGGGGGGGCGGGAGACCCAGTACTTC.

The chain joins TRBV19 to TRBJ2-2; D is perhaps TRBD1 (6 bases). The CDR3 extends over 13 amino acids. V lost 10 bases and J 3 bases, leaving 12 bases between the germline ends. Germline assignment: CDR1 LNHDA and CDR2 SQIVND (reference sequence). The CDR3 spells CATSYRDTGELFF. The CDR3 DNA sequence: TGTGCCACTTCATACAGGGACACCGGGGAGCTGTTTTTT.

The rearrangement links TRBV7-2 to TRBJ2-1, with D tentatively TRBD1 or TRBD2 (6 bases each). The V gene's germline CDR1 is SGHTA and CDR2 FQGNSA. The CDR3 sequence is 15 residues long. The V and J ends lost 3 bases and 6 bases respectively, with 15 bases between them. CDR3: CASSFRGGGFNEQFF. The CDR3 DNA reads as TGTGCCAGCAGCTTCCGAGGGGGAGGATTCAATGAGCAGTTCTTC.

The V gene is TRBV5-1, the J gene TRBJ2-5, with 10 bases that match TRBD2. This CDR3 region has 15 residues. Germline trimming cut 1 base from V and 2 bases from J; bases unmatched to any gene: 2. Germline V CDR1 and CDR2: SGHRS, YFSETQ. CDR3 in DNA: TGCGCCAGCAGCTTGCTTAGCGGGGGGCAAGAGACCCAGTACTTC. Translated: CASSLLSGGQETQYF.

This clonotype was observed at least ten times. The gene calls are TRBV7-2 and TRBJ2-5, with a possible D match to TRBD1 (6 bases). The germline gives CDR1 SGHTA, CDR2 FQGNSA. This CDR3 has 13 residues. V dropped 6 bases and J dropped 4 bases, with 12 bases sitting between them. CDR3 coding DNA: TGTGCCAGCAGGAAAGTGGGGGCAGAGACCCAGTACTTC. Its protein product is CASRKVGAETQYF.

The genes are TRBV4-2 and TRBJ2-5; no reliable D call. Germline V lookup: CDR1 LGHNA, CDR2 YNFKEQ. The CDR3 is made up of 13 amino acids. V was trimmed by 0 bases and J by 5 bases, leaving 7 bases between them. DNA of the CDR3: TGTGCCAGCAGCCAAGACGGACGGGAGACCCAGTACTTC. Translated, it gives CASSQDGRETQYF.

CDR3 sequence: CSAPIVGGETQYF. In nucleotides, the CDR3 is TGCAGTGCCCCGATAGTGGGGGGAGAGACCCAGTACTTC. The V call is TRBV20-1, the J call TRBJ2-5, with D tentatively TRBD2 (6 bases). The ends were cut back, 6 bases at V and 4 bases at J, with 15 bases in the middle. The germline V gene encodes CDR1 DFQATT and CDR2 SNEGSKA (reference sequence). The CDR3 runs to 13 residues.

The gene calls are TRBV24-1 and TRBJ2-3; a possible D gene is TRBD2 (5 bases). V lost 6 bases to trimming and J lost 3 bases, with 15 bases between them. The CDR3 consists of 15 residues. CDR1 KGHDR and CDR2 SFDVKD come from the germline V gene. DNA of the CDR3: TGTGCCACCAGTACCGCAAAGGGCGGGACAGATACGCAGTATTTT. Translated, it gives CATSTAKGGTDTQYF.

Only a few counts were recorded for this clonotype. V and J are TRBV7-2 and TRBJ2-1; TRBD2 matches at 10 bases. Trimming removed 5 bases from V and 0 bases from J; junction bases left unmatched: 13. Germline V gene sequence: CDR1 SGHTA, CDR2 FQGNSA. The length of the CDR3 is 19 residues. CDR3 residues: CASSKLAGNTFSSYNEQFF. DNA for the CDR3: TGTGCCAGCAGCAAACTAGCGGGGAACACTTTTAGCTCCTACAATGAGCAGTTCTTC.

The chain combines TRBV7-9 with TRBJ2-2; D ambiguous. The V gene lost 8 bases and the J gene lost 2 bases, with 21 bases spanning the gap. CDR3 length equals 17 residues. CDR1 SEHNR and CDR2 FQNEAQ come from the germline V gene (reference sequence). The CDR3 DNA sequence: TGTGCCAGCCGAAATTGGGTCGGGCGTCACAACACCGGGGAGCTGTTTTTT. The encoded protein is CASRNWVGRHNTGELFF.